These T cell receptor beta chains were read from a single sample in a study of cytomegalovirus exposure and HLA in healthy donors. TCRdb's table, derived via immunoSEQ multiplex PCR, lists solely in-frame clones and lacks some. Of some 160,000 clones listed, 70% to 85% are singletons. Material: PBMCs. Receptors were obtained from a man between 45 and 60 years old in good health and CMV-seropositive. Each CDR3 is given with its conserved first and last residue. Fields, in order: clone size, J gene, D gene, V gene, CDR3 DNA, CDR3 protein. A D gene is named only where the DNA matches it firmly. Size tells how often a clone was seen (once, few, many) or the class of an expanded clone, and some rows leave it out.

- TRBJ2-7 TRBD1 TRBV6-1 TGTGCCAGCAACATAATGGGGGACAGCGAGCAGTACTTC CASNIMGDSEQYF
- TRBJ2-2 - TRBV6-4 TGTGCCAGCAGACCACAGGGTAGAGGCACCGGGGAGCTGTTTTTT CASRPQGRGTGELFF
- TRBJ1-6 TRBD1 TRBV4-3 TGCGCCAGCAGCCAAGATCCCGGGACAGGGCATTCACCCCTCCACTTT CASSQDPGTGHSPLHF
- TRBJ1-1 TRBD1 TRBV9 TGTGCCAGCAGCGTTCAACCGGGACAGTTGAACACTGAAGCTTTCTTT CASSVQPGQLNTEAFF
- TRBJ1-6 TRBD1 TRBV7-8 TGTGCCAGCAGCTTAGAGGGGACAGGGGCAGGATCACCCCTCCACTTT CASSLEGTGAGSPLHF
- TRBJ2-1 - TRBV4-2 TGTGCCAGCAGCCAAGTATGGGGGGGGCCGGTCTTGGCAAATGAGCAGTTCTTC CASSQVWGGPVLANEQFF
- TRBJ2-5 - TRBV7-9 TGTGCCAGCAGCCCCTATGGGCTACCGGCGGAGACCCAGTACTTC CASSPYGLPAETQYF
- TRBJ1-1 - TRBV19 TGTGCCAGTAGTATGGGACAAAACACTGAAGCTTTCTTT CASSMGQNTEAFF
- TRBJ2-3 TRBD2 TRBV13 TGTGCCAGCAGCTGGGGGACTAGCGGGACCACAGATACGCAGTATTTT CASSWGTSGTTDTQYF
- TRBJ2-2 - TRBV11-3 TGTGCCAGCAGCTACCTAAAGAGGCCCGGGGAGCTGTTTTTT CASSYLKRPGELFF
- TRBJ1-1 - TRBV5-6 TGTGCCAGCAGCTTGGCCCCCGTGAACACTGAAGCTTTCTTT CASSLAPVNTEAFF
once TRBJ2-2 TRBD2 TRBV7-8 TGTGCCAGCAGCTTAGCGAGGCGGGGGGGCCTTACCGGGGAGCTGTTTTTT CASSLARRGGLTGELFF
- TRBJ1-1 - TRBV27 TGTGCCAGCAGGCGCGGACGGACACTGAACACTGAAGCTTTCTTT CASRRGRTLNTEAFF
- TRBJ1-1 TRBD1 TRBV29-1 TGCAGCGTTGTTCTGGACAGGGGGCTTAGGAACACTGAAGCTTTCTTT CSVVLDRGLRNTEAFF
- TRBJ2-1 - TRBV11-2 TGTGCCAGCAGCTCATTGACTAGGTCGAATGAGCAGTTCTTC CASSSLTRSNEQFF
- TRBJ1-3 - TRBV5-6 TGTGCCAGCAGCTTGAGGGGCCGCTCTGGAAACACCATATATTTT CASSLRGRSGNTIYF
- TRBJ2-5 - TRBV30 TGTGCCTGGAGTTGGCTTACCCAAGAGACCCAGTACTTC CAWSWLTQETQYF
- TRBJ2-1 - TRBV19 TGTGCCAGTAGTATTCTGAGCCCCTCCTACAATGAGCAGTTCTTC CASSILSPSYNEQFF
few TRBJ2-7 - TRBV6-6 TGTGTCTCTCGGGGGATCTCCTACGAGCAGTACTTC CVSRGISYEQYF
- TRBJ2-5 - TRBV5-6 TGTGCCAGCAGCTTTCAGGGAAGGGTCCAAGAGACCCAGTACTTC CASSFQGRVQETQYF
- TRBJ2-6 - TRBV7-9 TGTGCCAGCATAACAGGGTCGGGGGCCAACGTCCTGACTTTC CASITGSGANVLTF
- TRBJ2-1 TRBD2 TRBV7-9 TGTGCCAGCATACTAGCGGGGGGTCATGAGCAGTTCTTC CASILAGGHEQFF
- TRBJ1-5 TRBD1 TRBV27 TGTGCCAGCAGCAGGGGACAGGGGAAAGGCTTCTGGAGCAATCAGCCCCAGCATTTT CASSRGQGKGFWSNQPQHF
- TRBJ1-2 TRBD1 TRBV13 TGTGCCAGCAGCTTTGACAGGGCGGATGGCTACACCTTC CASSFDRADGYTF
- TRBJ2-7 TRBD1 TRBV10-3 TGTGCCACCACAGGGGCTGAATCCTACGAGCAGTACTTC CATTGAESYEQYF
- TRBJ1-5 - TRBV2 TGTGCCAGCAAAATACAAACAGGGCTCCAGCCCCAGCATTTT CASKIQTGLQPQHF
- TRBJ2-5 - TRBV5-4 TGTGCCAGCAGCCTTGAAGAGACCCAGTACTTC CASSLEETQYF
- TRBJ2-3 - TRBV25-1 TGTGCCAGCAGTGAATGGCTCCAGGGTAGCACAGATACGCAGTATTTT CASSEWLQGSTDTQYF
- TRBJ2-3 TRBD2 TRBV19 TGTGCCAGTACCGAGACTAGCGGGGGCTCCTACAGCACAGATACGCAGTATTTT CASTETSGGSYSTDTQYF
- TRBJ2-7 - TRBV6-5 TGTGCCAGCAGTTACCTCAAGCGGGCTAGCTACGAGCAGTACTTC CASSYLKRASYEQYF
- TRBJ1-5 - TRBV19 TGTGCCAGTAGTATAGCAGGGATGGGTCAGCCCCAGCATTTT CASSIAGMGQPQHF
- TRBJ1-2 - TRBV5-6 TGTGCCAGCAGCATCGTTGGTCAGGGCTATGGCTACACCTTC CASSIVGQGYGYTF
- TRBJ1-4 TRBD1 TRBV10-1 TGCGCCAGCAGTGAACAGGGGGCAGGGGAAGAAAAACTGTTTTTT CASSEQGAGEEKLFF
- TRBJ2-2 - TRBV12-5 TGTGCTTCCCGATCCGGGACACAATCCGGGGAGCTGTTTTTT CASRSGTQSGELFF
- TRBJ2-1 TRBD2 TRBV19 TGTGCCAGTAGTCCGCGACTAGCGGGGGGGGGCTCCTACAATGAGCAGTTCTTC CASSPRLAGGGSYNEQFF
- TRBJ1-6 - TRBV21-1 TGTGCCAGCCCTTCCTTTTGGGTTCCTTCTGGACAGGGGGCAATGTGGGCGTCACCCCTCCACTTT CASPSFWVPSGQGAMWASPLHF
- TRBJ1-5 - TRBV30 TGTGCCTGGAGTATAGCGATCAATAGCAATCAGCCCCAGCATTTT CAWSIAINSNQPQHF
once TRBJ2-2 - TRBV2 TGTGCCAGCAGCGGCTCAAGGAGCACCGGGGAGCTGTTTTTT CASSGSRSTGELFF
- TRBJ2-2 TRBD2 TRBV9 TGTGCCAGCAGCGTACCTAGCGGGGGGTCGATAGACACCGGGGAGCTGTTTTTT CASSVPSGGSIDTGELFF
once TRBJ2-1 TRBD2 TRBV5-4 TGTGCCAGCAGCTCGGCGGGGGTGCGGGGGGGCAACAATGAGCAGTTCTTC CASSSAGVRGGNNEQFF
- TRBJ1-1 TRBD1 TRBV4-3 TGCGCCAGCAGCCCGGGACAGAGAGCCCACACTGAAGCTTTCTTT CASSPGQRAHTEAFF
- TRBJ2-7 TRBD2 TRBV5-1 TGCGCCAGCAGAAAAGGGACTACCAACTCCTACGAGCAGTACTTC CASRKGTTNSYEQYF
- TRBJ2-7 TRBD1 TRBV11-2 TGTGCCAGCAGCAAACGACAGGGGGATTTCTACGAGCAGTACTTC CASSKRQGDFYEQYF
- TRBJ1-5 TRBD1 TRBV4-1 TGCGCCAGCAGCCTGGGGACAGCCAGCAATCAGCCCCAGCATTTT CASSLGTASNQPQHF
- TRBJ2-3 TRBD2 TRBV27 TGTGCCAGCAGTTTGCAGAGACTAGCGGGGGGCGGCACAGATACGCAGTATTTT CASSLQRLAGGGTDTQYF
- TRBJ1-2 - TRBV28 TGTGCCAGCAGTTTCCCGGGGACTAACTATGGCTACACCTTC CASSFPGTNYGYTF
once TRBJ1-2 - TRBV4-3 TGCGCCAGCAGCCAAGATAATGGTCTGGGCGGCTACACCTTC CASSQDNGLGGYTF
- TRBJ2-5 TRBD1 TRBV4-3 TGCGCCAGCAGCCAAGAACAGGGGGCGAGAGAGACCCAGTACTTC CASSQEQGARETQYF
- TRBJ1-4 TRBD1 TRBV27 TGTGCCAGCAGTTTAATGCGGACAGGGATCCATGAAAAACTGTTTTTT CASSLMRTGIHEKLFF
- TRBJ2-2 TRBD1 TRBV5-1 TGCGCCAGCACCCAAAACCGGAGACAGGGCGCCGGGGAGCTGTTTTTT CASTQNRRQGAGELFF
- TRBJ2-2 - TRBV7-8 TGTGCCAGCAGCATGTTGACAGGAACCGGGGAGCTGTTTTTT CASSMLTGTGELFF